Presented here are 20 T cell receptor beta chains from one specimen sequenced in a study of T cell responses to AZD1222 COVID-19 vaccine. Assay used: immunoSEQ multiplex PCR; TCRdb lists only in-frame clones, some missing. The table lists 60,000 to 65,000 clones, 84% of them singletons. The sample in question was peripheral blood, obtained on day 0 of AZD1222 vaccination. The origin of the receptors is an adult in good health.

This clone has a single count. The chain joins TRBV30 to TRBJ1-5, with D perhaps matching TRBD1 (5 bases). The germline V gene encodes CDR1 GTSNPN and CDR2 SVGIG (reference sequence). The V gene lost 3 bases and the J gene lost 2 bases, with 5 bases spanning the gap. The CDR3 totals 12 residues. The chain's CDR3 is CAWRQGNQPQHF. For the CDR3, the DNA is TGTGCCTGGAGACAGGGCAATCAGCCCCAGCATTTT.

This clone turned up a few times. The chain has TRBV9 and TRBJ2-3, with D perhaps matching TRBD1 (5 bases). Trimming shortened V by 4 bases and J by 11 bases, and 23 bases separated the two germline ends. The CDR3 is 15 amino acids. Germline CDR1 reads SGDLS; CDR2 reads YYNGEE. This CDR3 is CASSKLLDGAGGQYF. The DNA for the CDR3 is TGTGCCAGCAGCAAACTACTGGATGGGGCCGGCGGGCAGTATTTT.

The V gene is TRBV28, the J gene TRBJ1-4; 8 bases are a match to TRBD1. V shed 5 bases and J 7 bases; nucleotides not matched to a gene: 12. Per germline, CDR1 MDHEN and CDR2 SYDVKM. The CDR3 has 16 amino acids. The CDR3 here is CASSPPLTGGGEKLFF. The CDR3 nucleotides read TGTGCCAGCAGTCCGCCCCTTACAGGGGGTGGTGAAAAACTGTTTTTT.

CDR3 protein: CASSLSGGDTGELFF. CDR3 sequence (DNA): TGCGCCAGCAGCTTGTCAGGGGGCGACACCGGGGAGCTGTTTTTT. The chain joins TRBV5-1 to TRBJ2-2; 8 nucleotides agree with TRBD1. This CDR3 is 15 amino acids long. Germline V gives CDR1 SGHRS, CDR2 YFSETQ. Germline trimming cut 1 base from V and 3 bases from J; bases unmatched to any gene: 2.

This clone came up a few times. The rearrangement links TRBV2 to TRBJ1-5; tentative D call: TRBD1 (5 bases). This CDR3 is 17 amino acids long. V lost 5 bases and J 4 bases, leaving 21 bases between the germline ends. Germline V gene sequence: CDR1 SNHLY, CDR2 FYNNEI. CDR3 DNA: TGTGCCAGCAGTTTACCTGAATGGGGGGTTGGGAATCAGCCCCAGCATTTT. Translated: CASSLPEWGVGNQPQHF.

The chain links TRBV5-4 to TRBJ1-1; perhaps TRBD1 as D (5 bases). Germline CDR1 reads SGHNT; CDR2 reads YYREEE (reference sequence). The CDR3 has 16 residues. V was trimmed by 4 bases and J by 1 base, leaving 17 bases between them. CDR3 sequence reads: CASSLGGGIRNTEAFF. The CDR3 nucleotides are TGTGCCAGCAGCCTCGGGGGGGGGATCCGGAACACTGAAGCTTTCTTT.

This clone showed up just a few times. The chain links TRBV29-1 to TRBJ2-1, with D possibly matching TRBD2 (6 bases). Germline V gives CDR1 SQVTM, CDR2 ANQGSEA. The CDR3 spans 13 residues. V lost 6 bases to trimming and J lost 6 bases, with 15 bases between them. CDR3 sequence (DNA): TGCAGCGTCCCCGACGCGGGGCTCAATGAGCAGTTCTTC. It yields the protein CSVPDAGLNEQFF.

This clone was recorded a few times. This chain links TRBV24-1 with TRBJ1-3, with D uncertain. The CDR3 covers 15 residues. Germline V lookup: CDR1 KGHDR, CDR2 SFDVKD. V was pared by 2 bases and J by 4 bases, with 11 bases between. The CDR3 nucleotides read TGTGCCACCAGTGATTCCGTCCAGGCCGGAAACACCATATATTTT. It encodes CATSDSVQAGNTIYF.

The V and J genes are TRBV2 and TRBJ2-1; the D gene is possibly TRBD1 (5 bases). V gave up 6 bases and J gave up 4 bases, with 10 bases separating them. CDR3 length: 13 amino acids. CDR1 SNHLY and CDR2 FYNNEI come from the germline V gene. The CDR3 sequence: CASRWTSYNEQFF. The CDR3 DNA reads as TGTGCCAGCAGATGGACATCGTACAATGAGCAGTTCTTC.

CDR3 loop: CASSIKSSYEQYF. The CDR3 coding sequence is TGTGCCAGTAGTATAAAGTCCTCCTACGAGCAGTACTTC. The rearrangement uses TRBV19 and TRBJ2-7; D is uncertain. This CDR3 contains 13 residues. The germline V and J ends were trimmed by 2 bases and 0 bases, with 5 bases remaining between them. Per germline, CDR1 LNHDA and CDR2 SQIVND (reference sequence).

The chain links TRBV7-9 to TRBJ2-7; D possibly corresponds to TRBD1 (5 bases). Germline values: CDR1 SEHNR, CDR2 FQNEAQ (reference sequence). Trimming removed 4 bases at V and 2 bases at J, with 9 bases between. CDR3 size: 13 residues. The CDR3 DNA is TGTGCCAGCAGCTATACAGGTACCTACGAGCAGTACTTC. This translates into CASSYTGTYEQYF.

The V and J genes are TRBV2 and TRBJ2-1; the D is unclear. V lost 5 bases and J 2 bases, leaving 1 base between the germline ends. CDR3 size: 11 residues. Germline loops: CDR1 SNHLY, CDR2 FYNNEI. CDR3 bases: TGTGCCAGCAGTCCCTACAATGAGCAGTTCTTC. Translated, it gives CASSPYNEQFF.

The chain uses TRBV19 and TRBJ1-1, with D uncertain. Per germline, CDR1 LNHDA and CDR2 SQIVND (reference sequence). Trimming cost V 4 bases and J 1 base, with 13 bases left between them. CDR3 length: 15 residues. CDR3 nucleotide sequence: TGTGCCAGTAGTAGACCGACGGAGTGGAACACTGAAGCTTTCTTT. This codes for CASSRPTEWNTEAFF.

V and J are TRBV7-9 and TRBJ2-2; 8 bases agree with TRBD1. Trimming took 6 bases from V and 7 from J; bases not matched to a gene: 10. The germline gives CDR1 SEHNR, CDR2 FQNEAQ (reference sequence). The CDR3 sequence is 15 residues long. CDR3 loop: CASRSTGEAVGELFF. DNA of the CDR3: TGTGCCAGCAGGTCGACAGGGGAGGCGGTCGGGGAGCTGTTTTTT.

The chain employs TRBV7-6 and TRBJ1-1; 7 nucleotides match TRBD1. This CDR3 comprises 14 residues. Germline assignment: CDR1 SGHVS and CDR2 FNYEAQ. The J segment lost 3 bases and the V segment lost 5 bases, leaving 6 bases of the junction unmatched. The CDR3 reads CASSLTGVYTEAFF. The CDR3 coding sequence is TGTGCCAGCAGCCTAACAGGGGTGTACACTGAAGCTTTCTTT.

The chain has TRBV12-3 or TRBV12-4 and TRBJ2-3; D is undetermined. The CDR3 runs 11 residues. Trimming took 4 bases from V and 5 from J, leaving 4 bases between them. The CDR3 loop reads CASSSVDTQYF. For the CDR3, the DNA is TGTGCCAGCAGTTCGGTAGATACGCAGTATTTT.

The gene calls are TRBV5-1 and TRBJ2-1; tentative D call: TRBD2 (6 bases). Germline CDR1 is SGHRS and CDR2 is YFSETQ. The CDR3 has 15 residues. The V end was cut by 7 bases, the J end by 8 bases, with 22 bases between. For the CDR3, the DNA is TGCGCCAGCGTTACCGGGACTTCCCCGGGGGATGAGCAGTTCTTC. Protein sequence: CASVTGTSPGDEQFF.

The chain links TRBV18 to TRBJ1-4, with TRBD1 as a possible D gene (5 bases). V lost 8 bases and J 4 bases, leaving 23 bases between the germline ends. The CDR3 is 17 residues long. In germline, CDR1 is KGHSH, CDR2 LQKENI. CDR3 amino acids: CASTSDRTGGFNEKLFF. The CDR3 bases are TGTGCCAGCACCTCCGACCGAACCGGGGGGTTTAATGAAAAACTGTTTTTT.

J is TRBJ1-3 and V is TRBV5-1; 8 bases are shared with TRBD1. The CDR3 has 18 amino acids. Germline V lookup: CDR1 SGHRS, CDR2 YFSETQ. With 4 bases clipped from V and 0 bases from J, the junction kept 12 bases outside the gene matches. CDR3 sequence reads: CASSQGQESFSSGNTIYF. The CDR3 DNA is TGCGCCAGCAGCCAGGGACAGGAAAGTTTTAGCTCTGGAAACACCATATATTTT.

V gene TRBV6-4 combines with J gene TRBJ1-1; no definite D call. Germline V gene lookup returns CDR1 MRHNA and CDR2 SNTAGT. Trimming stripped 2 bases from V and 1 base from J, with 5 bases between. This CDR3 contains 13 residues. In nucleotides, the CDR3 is TGTGCCAGCAGTGACAGTTCGAACACTGAAGCTTTCTTT. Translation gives CASSDSSNTEAFF.